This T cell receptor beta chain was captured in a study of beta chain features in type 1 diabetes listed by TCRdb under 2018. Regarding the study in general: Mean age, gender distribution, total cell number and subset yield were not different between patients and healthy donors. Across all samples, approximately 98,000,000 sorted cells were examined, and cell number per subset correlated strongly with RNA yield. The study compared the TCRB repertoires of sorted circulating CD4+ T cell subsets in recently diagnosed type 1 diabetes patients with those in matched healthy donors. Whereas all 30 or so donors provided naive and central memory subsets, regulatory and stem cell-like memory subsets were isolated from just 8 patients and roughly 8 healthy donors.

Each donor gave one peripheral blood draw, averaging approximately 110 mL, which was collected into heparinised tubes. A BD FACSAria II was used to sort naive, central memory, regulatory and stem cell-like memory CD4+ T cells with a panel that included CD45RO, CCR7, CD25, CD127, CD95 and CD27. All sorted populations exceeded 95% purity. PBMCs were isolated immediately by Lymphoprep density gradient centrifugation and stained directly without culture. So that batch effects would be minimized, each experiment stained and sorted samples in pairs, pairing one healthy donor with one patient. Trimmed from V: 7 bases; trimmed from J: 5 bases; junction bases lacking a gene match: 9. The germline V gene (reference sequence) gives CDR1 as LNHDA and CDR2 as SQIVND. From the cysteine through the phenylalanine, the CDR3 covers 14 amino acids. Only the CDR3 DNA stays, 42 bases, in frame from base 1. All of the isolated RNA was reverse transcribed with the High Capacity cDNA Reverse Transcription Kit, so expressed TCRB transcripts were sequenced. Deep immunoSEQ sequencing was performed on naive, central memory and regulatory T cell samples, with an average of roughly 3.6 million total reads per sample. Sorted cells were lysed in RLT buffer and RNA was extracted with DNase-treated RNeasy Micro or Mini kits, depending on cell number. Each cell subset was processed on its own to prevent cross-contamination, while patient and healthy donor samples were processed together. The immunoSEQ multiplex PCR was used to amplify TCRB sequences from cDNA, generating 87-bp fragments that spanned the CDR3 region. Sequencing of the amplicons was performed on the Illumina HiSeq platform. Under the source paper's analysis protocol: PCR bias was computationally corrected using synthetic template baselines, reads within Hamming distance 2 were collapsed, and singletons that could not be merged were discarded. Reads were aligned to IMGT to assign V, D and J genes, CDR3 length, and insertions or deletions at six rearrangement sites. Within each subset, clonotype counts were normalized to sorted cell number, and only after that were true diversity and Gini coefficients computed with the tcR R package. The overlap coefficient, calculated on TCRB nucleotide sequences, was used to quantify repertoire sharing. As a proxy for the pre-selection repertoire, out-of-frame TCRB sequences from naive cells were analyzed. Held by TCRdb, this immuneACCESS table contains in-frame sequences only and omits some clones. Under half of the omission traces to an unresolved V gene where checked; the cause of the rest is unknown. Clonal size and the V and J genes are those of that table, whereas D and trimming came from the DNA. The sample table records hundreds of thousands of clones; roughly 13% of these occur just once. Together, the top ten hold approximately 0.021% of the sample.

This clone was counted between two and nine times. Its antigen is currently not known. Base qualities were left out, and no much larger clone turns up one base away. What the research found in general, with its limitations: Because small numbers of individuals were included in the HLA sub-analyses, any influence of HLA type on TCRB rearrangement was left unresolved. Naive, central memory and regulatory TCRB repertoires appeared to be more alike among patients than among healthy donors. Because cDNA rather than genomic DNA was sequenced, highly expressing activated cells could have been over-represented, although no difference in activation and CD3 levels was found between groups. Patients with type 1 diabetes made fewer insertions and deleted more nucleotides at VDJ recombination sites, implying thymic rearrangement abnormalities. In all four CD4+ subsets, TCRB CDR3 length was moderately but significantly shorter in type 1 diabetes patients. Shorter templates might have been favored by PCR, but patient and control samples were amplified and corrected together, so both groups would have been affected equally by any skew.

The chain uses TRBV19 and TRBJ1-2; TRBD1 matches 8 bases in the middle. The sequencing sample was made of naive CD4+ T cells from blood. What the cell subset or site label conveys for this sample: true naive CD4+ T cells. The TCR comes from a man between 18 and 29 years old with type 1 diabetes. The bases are TGTGCCAGTACCCCTCCGGGACAGGAGTATGGCTACACCTTC. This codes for CASTPPGQEYGYTF. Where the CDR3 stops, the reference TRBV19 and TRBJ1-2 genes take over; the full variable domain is DGGITQSPKYLFRKEGQNVTLSCEQNLNHDAMYWYRQDPGQGLRLIYYSQIVNDFQKGDIAEGYSVSREKKESFPLTVTSAQKNPTAFYLCASTPPGQEYGYTFGSGTRLTVV.